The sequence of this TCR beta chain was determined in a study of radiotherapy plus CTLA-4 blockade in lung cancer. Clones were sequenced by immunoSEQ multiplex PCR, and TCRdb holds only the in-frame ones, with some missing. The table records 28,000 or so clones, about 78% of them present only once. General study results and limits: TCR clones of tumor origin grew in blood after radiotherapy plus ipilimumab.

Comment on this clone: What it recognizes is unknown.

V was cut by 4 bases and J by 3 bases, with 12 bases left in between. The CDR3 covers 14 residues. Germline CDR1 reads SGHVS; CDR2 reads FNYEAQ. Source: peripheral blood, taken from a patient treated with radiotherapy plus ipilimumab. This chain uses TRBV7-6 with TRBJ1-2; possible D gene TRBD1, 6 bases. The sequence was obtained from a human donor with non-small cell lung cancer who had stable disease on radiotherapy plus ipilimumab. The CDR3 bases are TGTGCCAGCAGCTCCACAGGGTTTCACTATGGCTACACCTTC. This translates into CASSSTGFHYGYTF. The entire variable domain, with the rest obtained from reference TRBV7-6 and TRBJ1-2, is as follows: GAGVSQSPRYKVTKRGQDVALRCDPISGHVSLYWYRQALGQGPEFLTYFNYEAQQDKSGLPNDRFSAERPEGSISTLTIQRTEQRDSAMYRCASSSTGFHYGYTFGSGTRLTVV.